Given below is one T cell receptor (beta chain) in context. Time point given: blood from clinic visit 5 months post-surgery; TSC patient then seizure free. The sequenced cases were selected for having the highest brain T cell transcript signatures. At least one anti-epileptic drug was given before surgery. Sequenced by immunoSEQ multiplex PCR; TCRdb stores in-frame clones only, minus some. The table includes under 400,000 clones, about 93% detected once. This specimen comes from a study of brain T cells in children with intractable seizures. CDR3 size: 17 residues. This sample comprised peripheral blood, obtained 4 to 5 months after surgery. The chain uses TRBV21-1 and TRBJ1-2; TRBD1, the table's D call, was not compared with the DNA. TRBV21-1 is tagged as a pseudogene. This clonotype was sampled from a boy under two years old with tuberous sclerosis and intractable seizures. Here the CDR3 DNA reads TGTGCCAGCAGCATAGGACAGGGGGTCAACCTAATATATGGCTACACCTTC. Protein product: CASSIGQGVNLIYGYTF.